The 26 T cell receptor beta chains below come from one sample, sequenced in a study of T cell responses to AZD1222 COVID-19 vaccine (dated by TCRdb to about 2021). The time point label of this sample denotes: baseline before first vaccination. The method behind the library was the immunoSEQ multiplex PCR assay. TCRdb carries this immuneACCESS record with in-frame sequences only. Its versions omit some clonotypes, under half of them owing to an unresolved V gene in the studies checked, with the rest unexplained. This sample holds about 120,000 clones; approximately 87% were observed only once. In total, the top ten clones hold under 4.5% of the sample. This specimen was peripheral blood, taken on day 0 of AZD1222 vaccination. The origin of the receptors is an adult in good health.

The rearrangement links TRBV2 to TRBJ1-1, with D possibly matching TRBD1 (6 bases). Trimming pared 3 bases from V and 4 bases from J, leaving 15 bases between. Germline V lookup: CDR1 SNHLY, CDR2 FYNNEI. This CDR3 spans 15 amino acids. CDR3 residues: CASSERGASATEAFF. Here the CDR3 DNA reads TGTGCCAGCAGTGAGAGGGGGGCCTCAGCCACTGAAGCTTTCTTT. The whole variable domain, filled in from reference TRBV2 and TRBJ1-1, reads EPEVTQTPSHQVTQMGQEVILRCVPISNHLYFYWYRQILGQKVEFLVSFYNNEISEKSEIFDDQFSVERPDGSNFTLKIRSTKLEDSAMYFCASSERGASATEAFFGQGTRLTVV.

The chain recombines TRBV19 with TRBJ1-6, with D unclear. The CDR3 loop spans 19 amino acids. V shed 2 bases and J shed 8 bases, with 25 bases lying between them. CDR1 is LNHDA, CDR2 SQIVND, per germline (reference sequence). The CDR3 spells CASSIRGWSGRSGYSPLHF. The CDR3 nucleotides read TGTGCCAGTAGTATACGGGGATGGTCGGGCCGGTCGGGTTATTCACCCCTCCACTTT.

This clone appeared a single time. CDR3 amino acids: CASSYTGTENYGYTF. The CDR3 DNA sequence: TGTGCCAGCAGTTACACCGGGACAGAGAACTATGGCTACACCTTC. J is TRBJ1-2 and V is TRBV6-5; TRBD1 agrees at 7 bases. Germline V gives CDR1 MNHEY, CDR2 SVGAGI. J gave up 2 bases and V 2 bases, and 5 bases lay outside the gene matches. The CDR3 is 15 amino acids.

The CDR3 is CSVYTEGAGQTPNYGYTF. For the CDR3, the DNA is TGCAGCGTCTATACCGAGGGGGCAGGACAAACCCCCAACTATGGCTACACCTTC. This chain links TRBV29-1 with TRBJ1-2, with 7 bases aligning to TRBD1. Per germline, CDR1 SQVTM and CDR2 ANQGSEA. CDR3 length: 18 residues. After removal of 6 bases from V and 2 bases from J, the junction contained 21 bases not matched to a gene.

CDR3 in amino acids: CASSLEPPEREQYF. The CDR3 region has the DNA TGTGCCAGCAGCTTGGAGCCCCCAGAGAGGGAGCAGTACTTC. This chain connects TRBV5-8 to TRBJ2-7; D ambiguous. Germline V CDR1 and CDR2: SGHTS, YDEGEE. The V end was cut by 0 bases, the J end by 7 bases, with 14 bases between. This CDR3 is built from 14 residues.

The chain joins TRBV6-5 to TRBJ2-3; no reliable D call. The CDR3 length is 15 residues. V was cut by 6 bases and J by 0 bases, with 13 bases left in between. From germline, CDR1 is MNHEY and CDR2 SVGAGI. CDR3 in DNA: TGTGCCAGCAGCCCGTACAGTTCTAGCACAGATACGCAGTATTTT. It encodes CASSPYSSSTDTQYF.

The rearrangement links TRBV7-9 to TRBJ1-1; tentatively, D is TRBD1 (5 bases). The CDR3 runs 14 residues. Per the germline V gene, CDR1 is SEHNR and CDR2 is FQNEAQ (reference sequence). V was trimmed by 5 bases and J by 2 bases, leaving 12 bases between them. The CDR3 DNA is TGTGCCAGCAGCCCCGGAGGGACTAACACTGAAGCTTTCTTT. Protein product: CASSPGGTNTEAFF. The full variable domain, rest sourced from reference TRBV7-9 and TRBJ1-1, is DTGVSQNPRHKITKRGQNVTFRCDPISEHNRLYWYRQTLGQGPEFLTYFQNEAQLEKSRLLSDRFSAERPKGSFSTLEIQRTEQGDSAMYLCASSPGGTNTEAFFGQGTRLTVV.

This sequence joins TRBV21-1 and TRBJ2-2; the table's D call, TRBD1, has no DNA check behind it. TRBV21-1 counts as a pseudogene. This CDR3 region has 19 residues. CDR3 coding DNA: TGTGCCAGCAGCAAAGACGTAAGCTCGGACAAGAAGAACACCGGGGAGCTGTTTTTT. It is translated as CASSKDVSSDKKNTGELFF.

This clone was counted a single time. V gene TRBV6-5 combines with J gene TRBJ1-5; maybe TRBD1 (5 bases). This CDR3 has 14 residues. V lost 6 bases and J 2 bases, leaving 11 bases between the germline ends. Germline lookup yields CDR1 MNHEY and CDR2 SVGAGI. The CDR3 is CASRMLGGNQPQHF. DNA for the CDR3: TGTGCCAGCAGAATGCTGGGGGGCAATCAGCCCCAGCATTTT.

V gene TRBV11-2 combines with J gene TRBJ1-2, with a possible D match to TRBD1 (5 bases). The CDR3 runs 14 residues. Germline CDR1 and CDR2: SGHAT and FQNNGV. V lost 2 bases and J 6 bases, leaving 13 bases between the germline ends. DNA for the CDR3: TGTGCCAGCAGCTTAATCAAGGGGTCAGATGGCTACACCTTC. This sequence encodes CASSLIKGSDGYTF.

This chain joins TRBV12-3 or TRBV12-4 and TRBJ2-2; D gene uncertain. The CDR3 totals 11 residues. The V end lost 5 bases, the J end lost 5 bases, and 3 bases lay between the germline ends. CDR3 region: CASSRTGELFF. The CDR3 DNA sequence: TGTGCCAGCAGTAGGACCGGGGAGCTGTTTTTT.

The chain recombines TRBV28 with TRBJ1-2; perhaps TRBD1 as D (5 bases). The CDR3 is made up of 12 amino acids. CDR1 is MDHEN and CDR2 is SYDVKM in the germline V gene. Between the trimmed V and J ends, which lost 8 bases and 7 bases, there was a span of 14 bases. The CDR3 region has the DNA TGTGCCAGCGTTGAAAGGGGCTCTGGCTACACCTTC. Residues: CASVERGSGYTF.

The V call is TRBV5-5, the J call TRBJ2-7, with TRBD1 as a possible D gene (6 bases). V lost 6 bases, J lost 4 bases, and 14 bases lay in between. CDR1 and CDR2 (germline): SGHKS, YYEKEE (reference sequence). CDR3 size: 13 residues. For the CDR3, the DNA is TGTGCCAGCAAAAAGGGGGACCAATACGAGCAGTACTTC. As protein: CASKKGDQYEQYF.

The V gene is TRBV27, the J gene TRBJ2-7; 8 bases line up with TRBD2. The CDR3 loop spans 14 amino acids. CDR1 is MNHEY, CDR2 SMNVEV, per germline (reference sequence). The V and J ends lost 6 bases and 5 bases, in that order; junction bases with no gene match: 9. CDR3 coding DNA: TGTGCCAGCAGCCCGGGACTAGAAGGCCACGAGCAGTACTTC. This translates into CASSPGLEGHEQYF.

In its sample, this clone was seen once. This chain joins TRBV19 and TRBJ1-1, with D perhaps matching TRBD1 (5 bases). The CDR3 runs to 18 residues. V dropped 2 bases and J dropped 5 bases, with 24 bases sitting between them. Looked up from germline, CDR1 is LNHDA and CDR2 is SQIVND (reference sequence). CDR3 amino acids: CASSIYGGVKRSKTEAFF. The CDR3, as DNA: TGTGCCAGTAGTATATATGGGGGGGTCAAGAGGTCTAAAACTGAAGCTTTCTTT.

The rearrangement joins TRBV27 to TRBJ1-1; possibly TRBD1 for D (5 bases). Germline CDR1 and CDR2: MNHEY and SMNVEV (reference sequence). This CDR3 is built from 15 residues. Deletions cut 4 bases from V and 0 bases from J, with 12 bases between. The CDR3 protein is CASSYGDRMNTEAFF. Here the CDR3 DNA reads TGTGCCAGCAGTTATGGGGACCGAATGAACACTGAAGCTTTCTTT.

The CDR3: CASSGRAGLRGYTF. CDR3 in DNA: TGTGCCAGCAGCGGAAGGGCAGGGCTGAGGGGCTACACCTTC. This chain joins TRBV6-5 and TRBJ1-2, with D possibly TRBD1 on 5 matching bases. Germline CDR1 and CDR2: MNHEY and SVGAGI. With 6 bases removed from V and 8 bases from J, the gap between germline ends came to 19 bases. This CDR3 is built from 14 residues.

CDR3 in DNA: TGCGCCAGCAGCTCCCGCCTGGGCGTCAACACTGAAGCTTTCTTT. It specifies CASSSRLGVNTEAFF. The chain couples TRBV5-1 to TRBJ1-1; D is unresolved. V lost 3 bases to trimming and J lost 2 bases, with 14 bases between them. Germline V gene lookup returns CDR1 SGHRS and CDR2 YFSETQ. The CDR3 totals 15 residues.

The chain links TRBV18 to TRBJ1-6; 12 nucleotides line up with TRBD1. CDR3 size: 16 residues. Germline trimming cut 1 base from V and 9 bases from J; bases unmatched to any gene: 4. Germline CDR1 reads KGHSH; CDR2 reads LQKENI. CDR3 residues: CASSPQGQGARSPLHF. The DNA for the CDR3 is TGTGCCAGCTCACCACAGGGACAGGGGGCACGTTCACCCCTCCACTTT.

The rearrangement joins TRBV6-5 to TRBJ1-2, with a possible D match to TRBD1 (6 bases). Germline-derived CDR1 and CDR2 are MNHEY and SVGAGI. Trimming shortened V by 6 bases and J by 2 bases, and 16 bases separated the two germline ends. The CDR3 runs 15 residues. The CDR3 nucleotides read TGTGCCAGCAGATATATCGACAGGCCCAACTATGGCTACACCTTC. This sequence encodes CASRYIDRPNYGYTF.

The sample holds a few counts of this clone. CDR3 sequence: CASSLAGGNTIYF. The CDR3 DNA is TGTGCCAGCAGTTTAGCGGGGGGAAACACCATATATTTT. This chain links TRBV12-3 or TRBV12-4 with TRBJ1-3; D uncertain. The CDR3 consists of 13 residues. V gave up 0 bases and J gave up 4 bases, with 4 bases separating them.

The V and J genes are TRBV11-1 and TRBJ1-1; 10 bases match TRBD1. The CDR3 length is 15 residues. The ends lost 5 bases at V and 4 bases at J; junction bases unmatched: 7. Germline V gene data show CDR1 as SGHAT and CDR2 as FQDESV (reference sequence). The CDR3 is CASSEVGQGSTEAFF. DNA for the CDR3: TGTGCCAGCAGCGAAGTGGGACAGGGGAGCACTGAAGCTTTCTTT.

The chain employs TRBV7-2 and TRBJ1-5; TRBD1 matches at 8 bases. The CDR3 totals 13 residues. Trimming cost V 2 bases and J 7 bases; bases outside gene matches: 1. Looked up from germline, CDR1 is SGHTA and CDR2 is FQGNSA. The DNA for the CDR3 is TGTGCCAGCAGCTTACGGACAGGGCAGCCCCAGCATTTT. The encoded protein is CASSLRTGQPQHF. Complete variable domain (other parts from reference TRBV7-2 and TRBJ1-5): GAGVSQSPSNKVTEKGKDVELRCDPISGHTALYWYRQSLGQGLEFLIYFQGNSAPDKSGLPSDRFSAERTGGSVSTLTIQRTQQEDSAVYLCASSLRTGQPQHFGDGTRLSIL.

As to this clone: Distinct nucleotide sequences in the sample also encode this CDR3. This rearrangement joins TRBV20-1 to TRBJ1-2; a weak D match, TRBD1 (5 bases). The CDR3 sequence is 11 residues long. Trimming shortened V by 7 bases and J by 3 bases, and 9 bases separated the two germline ends. The germline V gene has CDR1 DFQATT and CDR2 SNEGSKA (reference sequence). This CDR3 is CSVGTDYGYTF. The CDR3, as DNA: TGCAGTGTGGGGACGGACTATGGCTACACCTTC.

The rearrangement uses TRBV5-1 and TRBJ2-7, with 9 bases that match TRBD1. CDR1 is SGHRS, CDR2 YFSETQ, per germline. V shed 5 bases, J shed 7 bases, and the junction held 10 bases outside the gene matches. This CDR3 region has 14 residues. The DNA of the CDR3 is TGCGCCAGCAGTTTCGGGACAGGGTCGCAAGAGCAGTACTTC. Translating it yields CASSFGTGSQEQYF.

In this sample, this clone turned up once. The rearrangement joins TRBV29-1 to TRBJ1-3; tentative D call: TRBD1 (5 bases). Germline V CDR1 and CDR2: SQVTM, ANQGSEA. This CDR3 region has 13 residues. CDR3 protein: CPLKRRDGNTIYF. The CDR3 coding sequence is TGCCCTCTGAAGAGAAGGGACGGAAACACCATATATTTT.